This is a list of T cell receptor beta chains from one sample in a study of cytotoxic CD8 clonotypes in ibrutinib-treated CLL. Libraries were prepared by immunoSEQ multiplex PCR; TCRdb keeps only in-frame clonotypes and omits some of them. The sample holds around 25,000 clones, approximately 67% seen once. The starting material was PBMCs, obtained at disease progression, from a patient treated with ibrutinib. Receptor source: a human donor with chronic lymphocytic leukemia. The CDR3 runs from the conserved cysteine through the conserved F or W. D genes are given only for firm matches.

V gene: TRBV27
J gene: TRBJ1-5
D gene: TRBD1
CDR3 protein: CASSRTGENQPQHF

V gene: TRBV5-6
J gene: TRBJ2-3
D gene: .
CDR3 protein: CATHFGVSTDTQYF

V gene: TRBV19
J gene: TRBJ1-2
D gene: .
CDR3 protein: CASSMGQSYGYTF

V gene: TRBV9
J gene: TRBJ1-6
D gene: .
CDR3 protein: CASSPTYRYSPLHF

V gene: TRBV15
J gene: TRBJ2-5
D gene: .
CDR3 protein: CATSGGRETQYF

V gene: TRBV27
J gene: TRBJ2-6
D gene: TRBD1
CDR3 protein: CASSPDRVSGGANVLTF

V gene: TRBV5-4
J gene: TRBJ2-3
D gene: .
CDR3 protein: CASSIRLRTDTQYF

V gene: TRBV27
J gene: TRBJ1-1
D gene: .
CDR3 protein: CASSPQRGMNTEAFF

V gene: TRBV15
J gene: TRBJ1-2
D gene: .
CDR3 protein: CATSRAGGPTNYGYTF

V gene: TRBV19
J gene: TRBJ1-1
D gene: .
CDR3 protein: CASSITGNQMNTEAFF

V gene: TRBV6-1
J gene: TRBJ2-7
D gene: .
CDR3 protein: CAASSLEQYF

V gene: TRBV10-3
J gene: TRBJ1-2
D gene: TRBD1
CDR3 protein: CAIFAGDRGSYGYTF

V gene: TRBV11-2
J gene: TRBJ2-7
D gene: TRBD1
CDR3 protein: CASSPAPGTGYYEQYF

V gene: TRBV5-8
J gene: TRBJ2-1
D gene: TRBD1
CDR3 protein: CASSFGTEYNEQFF

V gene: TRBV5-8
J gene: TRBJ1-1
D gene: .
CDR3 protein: CASSPWTSNTEAFF

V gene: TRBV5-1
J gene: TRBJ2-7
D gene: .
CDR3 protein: CASSLAYLGAYEQYF

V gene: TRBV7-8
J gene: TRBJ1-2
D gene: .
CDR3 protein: CASSSGQNYGYTF

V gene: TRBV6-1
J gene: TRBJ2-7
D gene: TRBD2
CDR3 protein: CASSGGTSGGLLYEQYF

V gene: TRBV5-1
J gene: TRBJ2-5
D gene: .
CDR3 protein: CASSRMQETQYF

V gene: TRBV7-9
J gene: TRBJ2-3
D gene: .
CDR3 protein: CASSPGRDTQYF

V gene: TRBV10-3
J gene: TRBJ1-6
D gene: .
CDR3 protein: CAISPEGASPLHF

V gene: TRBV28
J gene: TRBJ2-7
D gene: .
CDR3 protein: CATTLDGADEQYF

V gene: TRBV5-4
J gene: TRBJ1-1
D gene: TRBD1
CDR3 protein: CASSFPTGTMNTEAFF

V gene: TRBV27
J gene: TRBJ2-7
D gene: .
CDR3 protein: CASSLGPPYEQYF

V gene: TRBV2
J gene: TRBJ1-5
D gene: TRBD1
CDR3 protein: CASRFGQGNQPQHF

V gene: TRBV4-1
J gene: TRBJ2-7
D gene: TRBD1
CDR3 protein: CASSQVTGGLYEQYF

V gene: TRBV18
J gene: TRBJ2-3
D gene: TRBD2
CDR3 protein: CASSPSGGEADTQYF

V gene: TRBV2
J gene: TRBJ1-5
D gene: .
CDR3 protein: CASSDRRDQPQHF

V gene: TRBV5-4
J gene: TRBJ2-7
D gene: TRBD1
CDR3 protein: CASSQDRQGATYEQYF

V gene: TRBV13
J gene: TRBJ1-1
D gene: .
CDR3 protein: CASSSPPGHLNTEAFF

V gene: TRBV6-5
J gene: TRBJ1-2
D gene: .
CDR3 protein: CASSYRRINYGYTF

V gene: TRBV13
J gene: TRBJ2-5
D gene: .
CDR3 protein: CASSLGGDQETQYF

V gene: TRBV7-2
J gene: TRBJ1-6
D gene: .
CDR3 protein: CASSPDALGSLHF

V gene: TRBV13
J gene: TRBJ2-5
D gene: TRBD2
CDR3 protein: CASRFRGGPKTQYF

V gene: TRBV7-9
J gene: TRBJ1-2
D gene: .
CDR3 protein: CASSHILAEYGYTF

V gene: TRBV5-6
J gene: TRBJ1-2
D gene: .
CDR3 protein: CASSIPTGTYGYTF

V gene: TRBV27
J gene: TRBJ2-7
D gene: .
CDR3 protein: CASSLQGRAHEQYF

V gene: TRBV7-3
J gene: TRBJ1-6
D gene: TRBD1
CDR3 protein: CASSLGTGLNSPLHF

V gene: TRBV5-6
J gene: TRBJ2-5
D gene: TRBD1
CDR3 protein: CASSSHFRQGEETQYF

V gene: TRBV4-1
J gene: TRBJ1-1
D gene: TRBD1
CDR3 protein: CASSQPRQGVVDGEAFF

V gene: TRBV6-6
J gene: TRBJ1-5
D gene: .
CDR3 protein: CASSYFNPVNQPQHF

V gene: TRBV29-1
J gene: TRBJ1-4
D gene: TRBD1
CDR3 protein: CSVLDRVVEKLFF

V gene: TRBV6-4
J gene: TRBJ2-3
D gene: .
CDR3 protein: CASSDGTTSGDTQYF

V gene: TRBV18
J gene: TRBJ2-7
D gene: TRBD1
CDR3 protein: CASSRTGAGEQYF

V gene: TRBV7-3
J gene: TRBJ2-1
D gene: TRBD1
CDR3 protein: CASSLDRGFYNEQFF

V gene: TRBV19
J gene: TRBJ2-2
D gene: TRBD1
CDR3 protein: CASSPQDRGLPSGELFF

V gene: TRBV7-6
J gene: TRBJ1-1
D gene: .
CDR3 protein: CASSFSANTEAFF

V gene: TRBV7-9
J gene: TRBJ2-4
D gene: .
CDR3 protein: CASSLGTEENIQYF

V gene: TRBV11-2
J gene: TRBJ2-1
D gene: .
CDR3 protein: CASSSTTSYSYNEQFF

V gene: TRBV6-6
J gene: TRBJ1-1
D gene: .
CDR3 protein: CASSYVSTEAFF

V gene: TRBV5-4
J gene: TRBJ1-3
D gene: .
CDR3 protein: CASSPYPSGNTIYF

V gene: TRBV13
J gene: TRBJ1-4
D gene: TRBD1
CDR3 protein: CASSSGTVSRKLFF

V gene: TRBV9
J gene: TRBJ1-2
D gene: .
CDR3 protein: CASSVEGGAYGYTF

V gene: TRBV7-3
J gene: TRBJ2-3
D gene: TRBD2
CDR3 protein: CASSPSGSSGGITDTQYF

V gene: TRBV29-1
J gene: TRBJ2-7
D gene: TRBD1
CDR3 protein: CSASTGGEQYF

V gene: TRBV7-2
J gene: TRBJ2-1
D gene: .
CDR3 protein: CASSRPFGQSFSYNEQFF

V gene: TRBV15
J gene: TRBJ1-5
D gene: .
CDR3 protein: CATSRDRADNQPQHF

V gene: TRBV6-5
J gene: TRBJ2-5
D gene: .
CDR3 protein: CASRAGARQETQYF

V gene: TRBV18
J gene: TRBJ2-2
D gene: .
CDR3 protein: CASSPRTGELFF

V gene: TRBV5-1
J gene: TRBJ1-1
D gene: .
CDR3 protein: CASSLDSGSFTEAFF